These T cell receptor beta chains were read from a single sample in a study of T cell repertoires in cytomegalovirus infection. MiXCR, applied by TCRdb to the reads, yields one record per CDR3 protein. The sample shows approximately 630,000 distinct CDR3 sequences, 24% of them seen only once. Sequencing used CD8+ T cells from PBMCs. All receptors come from a human donor in good health (CMV status not recorded). Some clones in this sample may be carry-over from other donors' samples. Each CDR3 is given with its conserved first and last residue. D genes are given only for firm matches. The listing skips clone size in some rows; elsewhere it reads once, few, many or a size class.

. few TRBJ2-1 TRBV3-1 CASSQSSFRSYNEQFF TGTGCCAGCAGCCAGTCCTCGTTCCGCTCCTACAATGAGCAGTTCTTC
TRBD1 . TRBJ1-6 TRBV20-1 CSAPTGGSSPLHF TGCAGTGCCCCGACAGGGGGCAGTTCACCCCTCCACTTT
. many TRBJ2-1 TRBV7-9 CASRVEVTTYEQFF TGTGCCAGCAGGGTAGAGGTAACTACCTATGAGCAGTTCTTC
TRBD1 . TRBJ2-1 TRBV29-1 CSVLTGAGYNEQFF TGCAGCGTCTTGACAGGGGCTGGCTACAATGAGCAGTTCTTC
. many TRBJ2-1 TRBV12-3/TRBV12-4 CASSFWSSYNEQFF TGTGCCAGCAGTTTTTGGAGCTCCTACAATGAGCAGTTCTTC
. . TRBJ2-1 TRBV29-1 CSVEDLIRTNNEQFF TGCAGCGTTGAAGATCTAATAAGGACTAACAATGAGCAGTTCTTC
. . TRBJ1-1 TRBV28 CASSFGTDNTEAFF TGTGCCAGCAGTTTTGGGACGGACAACACTGAAGCTTTCTTT
TRBD2 . TRBJ2-1 TRBV7-3 CASSRGGGGYNEQFF TGTGCCAGCAGCCGGGGTGGGGGGGGGTACAATGAGCAGTTCTTC
. many TRBJ2-1 TRBV5-5 CASSLADHNEQFF TGTGCCAGCAGCTTGGCCGATCACAATGAGCAGTTCTTC
. many TRBJ2-3 TRBV7-9 CASSSDPTRATQYF TGTGCCAGCAGCTCCGACCCGACACGAGCTACGCAGTATTTT
. many TRBJ1-1 TRBV7-6 CASSLGAQNTEAFF TGTGCCAGCAGCTTAGGGGCCCAGAACACTGAAGCTTTCTTT
TRBD1 . TRBJ1-1 TRBV9 CASSVAPGGGQVKVTEAFF TGTGCCAGCAGCGTAGCCCCTGGGGGGGGACAGGTAAAAGTCACTGAAGCTTTCTTT
TRBD1 many TRBJ2-1 TRBV7-9 CASSWDRGHNEQFF TGTGCCAGCAGCTGGGACAGGGGACACAATGAGCAGTTCTTC
. few TRBJ1-5 TRBV9 CASSVGGAGNQPQHF TGTGCCAGCAGCGTAGGAGGCGCCGGCAATCAGCCCCAGCATTTT
. many TRBJ1-1 TRBV19 CASSFPGTANTEAFF TGTGCCAGTAGCTTCCCCGGGACCGCCAACACTGAAGCTTTCTTT
. many TRBJ2-3 TRBV7-2 CASSLVSQAPADTQYF TGTGCCAGCAGCTTAGTGAGCCAAGCCCCCGCAGATACGCAGTATTTT
. many TRBJ1-1 TRBV7-9 CASSPFKEGLTEAFF TGTGCCAGCAGCCCTTTTAAGGAGGGACTGACTGAAGCTTTCTTT
. many TRBJ2-5 TRBV4-3 CASSQDGAGEETQYF TGCGCCAGCAGCCAAGATGGGGCAGGGGAAGAGACCCAGTACTTC
. few TRBJ2-5 TRBV6-1 CASSEDAGGETQYF TGTGCCAGCAGTGAAGACGCAGGAGGAGAGACCCAGTACTTC
. . TRBJ1-2 TRBV7-8 CASSALPWDNYGYTF TGTGCCAGCAGCGCCTTACCCTGGGATAACTATGGCTACACCTTC
. many TRBJ1-2 TRBV7-9 CASSPKGLGAKYYGYTF TGTGCCAGCAGCCCGAAGGGTCTAGGGGCGAAATATTATGGCTACACCTTC
. . TRBJ1-1 TRBV28 CASSWPYSGAEASF TGTGCCAGCAGTTGGCCGTACTCAGGGGCTGAAGCTTCCTTT
. . TRBJ1-2 TRBV20-1 CSARVPQVNYGYTF TGCAGTGCTAGAGTCCCACAGGTTAACTATGGCTACACCTTC
. . TRBJ2-4 TRBV6-1 CASSEKYF TGTGCCAGCAGTGAGAAGTACTTC
. few TRBJ1-5 TRBV5-6 CASSLGGRYQPQHF TGTGCCAGCAGCTTGGGCGGTCGATATCAGCCCCAGCATTTT
TRBD2 few TRBJ2-3 TRBV6-2/TRBV6-3 CASSYDSEPRGGETTDTQYF TGTGCCAGCAGTTATGACTCGGAGCCCCGGGGAGGGGAAACGACAGATACGCAGTATTTT
. . TRBJ1-1 TRBV7-6 CVSSHDGYLNTEAFF TGTGTCAGCAGCCATGATGGTTACCTAAACACTGAAGCTTTCTTT
. . TRBJ2-7 TRBV12-5 CASADRWPIAREQYF TGTGCTAGTGCCGATCGGTGGCCGATTGCTCGAGAGCAGTACTTC
. many TRBJ1-1 TRBV7-6 CASSRTRNTEAFF TGTGCCAGCAGCCGGACGAGGAACACTGAAGCTTTCTTT
. . TRBJ1-2 TRBV2 CTSFKLNTYGYTF TGTACCAGTTTCAAACTGAATACCTATGGCTACACCTTC
. few TRBJ1-1 TRBV4-1 CASSQGRLDLNTEAFF TGCGCCAGCAGCCAGGGTCGTCTGGATTTGAACACTGAAGCTTTCTTT
. . TRBJ1-1 TRBV6-1 CVSSELGTGTEAFF TGTGTCAGCAGTGAATTGGGTACGGGGACTGAAGCTTTCTTT
. . TRBJ1-1 TRBV20-1 CSASPGSTEAFF TGCAGTGCTAGTCCGGGGTCCACTGAAGCTTTCTTT
. many TRBJ2-1 TRBV7-6 CASSLGRGALNEQFF TGTGCCAGCAGCTTAGGACGGGGGGCTCTCAATGAGCAGTTCTTC
TRBD1 few TRBJ1-1 TRBV4-1 CASAGTGRTEAFF TGCGCCAGCGCAGGGACAGGGCGGACTGAAGCTTTCTTT
TRBD2 many TRBJ2-7 TRBV7-8 CASSSPRLAGFPYEQYF TGTGCCAGCAGCTCCCCAAGGCTAGCGGGGTTTCCCTACGAGCAGTACTTC
TRBD1 . TRBJ1-1 TRBV27 CASKTGTENTEAFF TGTGCCAGCAAAACCGGGACAGAGAACACTGAAGCTTTCTTT
. few TRBJ2-1 TRBV27 CASSLSMGEKSYNEQFF TGTGCCAGCAGTTTATCGATGGGGGAGAAGTCCTACAATGAGCAGTTCTTC
. . TRBJ2-5 TRBV27 CASSLSFMGAGVGETQYF TGTGCCAGCAGTTTATCGTTTATGGGGGCAGGGGTAGGTGAGACCCAGTACTTC
. few TRBJ1-1 TRBV6-2/TRBV6-3 CASSYWGTSNTEAFF TGTGCCAGCAGTTACTGGGGGACGTCGAACACTGAAGCTTTCTTT
. few TRBJ2-5 TRBV6-5 CASSYSNTGTQYF TGTGCCAGCAGTTATAGCAATACGGGGACCCAGTACTTC
TRBD2 . TRBJ2-3 TRBV23-1 CANSHLPGTSAGRTTIISTDTQYF TGCGCCAACAGTCACCTACCCGGGACTAGCGCAGGAAGGACCACTATCATTAGCACAGATACGCAGTATTTT
. many TRBJ2-3 TRBV6-2/TRBV6-3 CASTDGGSTDTQYF TGTGCCAGCACTGACGGGGGCTCCACAGATACGCAGTATTTT
. . TRBJ2-1 TRBV7-9 CASSPVGVGYNEQFF TGTGCCAGCAGCCCGGTGGGGGTTGGATACAATGAGCAGTTCTTC
TRBD1 . TRBJ1-1 TRBV2 CASNPGTGGLYTEAFF TGTGCCAGCAACCCCGGGACAGGGGGCTTGTACACTGAAGCTTTCTTT
TRBD1 many TRBJ2-1 TRBV7-9 CASSLGQGSAASNEQFF TGTGCCAGCAGCCTCGGACAGGGGAGTGCGGCTTCCAATGAGCAGTTCTTC
TRBD1 few TRBJ2-3 TRBV28 CASSFRDREDTQYF TGTGCCAGCAGTTTCCGGGACAGGGAAGATACGCAGTATTTT
. few TRBJ2-1 TRBV20-1 CSAFQGTEQFF TGCAGTGCGTTCCAGGGAACTGAGCAGTTCTTC
. few TRBJ2-2 TRBV6-2/TRBV6-3 CASSYSTAEGRKAGELFF TGTGCCAGCAGTTACTCCACGGCGGAGGGGCGGAAGGCCGGGGAGCTGTTTTTT
TRBD1 . TRBJ2-7 TRBV10-3 CAIRTGNGYEQYF TGTGCCATCAGGACAGGGAATGGTTACGAGCAGTACTTC
TRBD1 few TRBJ1-4 TRBV6-6 CASSSTGAINEKLFF TGTGCCAGCAGTTCGACAGGGGCGATTAATGAAAAACTGTTTTTT
. many TRBJ1-1 TRBV7-2 CASSQGRAEAFF TGTGCCAGCAGTCAGGGACGGGCTGAAGCTTTCTTT
TRBD1 . TRBJ1-1 TRBV20-1 CSARDLETGGSNTEAFF TGCAGTGCTAGAGATCTCGAGACAGGGGGATCGAACACTGAAGCTTTCTTT
TRBD2 . TRBJ2-2 TRBV7-6 CASSLKAGALSPGELFF TGTGCCAGCAGCTTAAAAGCGGGGGCCCTCAGTCCCGGGGAGCTGTTTTTT
. . TRBJ1-1 TRBV19 CASTWTKNTEAFF TGTGCCAGTACATGGACCAAGAACACTGAAGCTTTCTTT